This entry concerns a single T cell receptor (beta chain). The CDR3 runs 13 residues. Germline trimming cut 3 bases from V and 5 bases from J; bases unmatched to any gene: 0. The sample comes from a study of OX40 agonist ivuxolimab in advanced cancers. Measured with immunoSEQ multiplex PCR; TCRdb has only the in-frame clones, and not every one. The sample has some 73,000 clones; around 88% are singletons. This sequence joins TRBV5-3 and TRBJ2-2; TRBD1 matches at 8 bases. TRBV5-3 is marked as an open reading frame, function uncertain. The specimen comprised CD4+ or CD8+ T cells sorted from blood, sampled in a trial of the OX40 agonist ivuxolimab. The sequence was obtained from an adult with an advanced solid tumor such as melanoma, head and neck, liver or kidney cancer. CDR3 sequence (DNA): TGTGCCAGAAGCTGGACAGGGACCGGGGAGCTGTTTTTT. This codes for CARSWTGTGELFF.